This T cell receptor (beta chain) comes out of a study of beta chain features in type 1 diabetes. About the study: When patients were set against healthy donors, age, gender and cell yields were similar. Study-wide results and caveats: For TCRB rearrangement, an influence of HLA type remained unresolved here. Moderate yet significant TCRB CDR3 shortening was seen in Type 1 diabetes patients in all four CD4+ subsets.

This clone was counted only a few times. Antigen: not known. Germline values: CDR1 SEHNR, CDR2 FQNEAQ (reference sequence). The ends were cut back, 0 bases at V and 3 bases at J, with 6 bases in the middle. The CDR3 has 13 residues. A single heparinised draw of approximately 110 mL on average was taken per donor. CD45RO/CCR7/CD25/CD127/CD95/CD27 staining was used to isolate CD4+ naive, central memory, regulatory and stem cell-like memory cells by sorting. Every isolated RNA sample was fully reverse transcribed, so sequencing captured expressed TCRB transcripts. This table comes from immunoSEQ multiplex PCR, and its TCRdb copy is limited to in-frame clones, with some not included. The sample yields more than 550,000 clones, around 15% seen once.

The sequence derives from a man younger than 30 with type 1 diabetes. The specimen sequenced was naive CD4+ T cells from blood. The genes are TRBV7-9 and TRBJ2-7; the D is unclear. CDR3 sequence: CASSLAELYEQYF. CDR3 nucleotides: TGTGCCAGCAGCTTAGCGGAACTCTACGAGCAGTACTTC.